The sample holds many counts of the clone carrying this T cell receptor beta chain. Its antigen is unknown. The entry originates in a study of blood T cells in healthy people across ages. Study information: About one barcoded beta molecule was captured per two T cells (by template switching).

Next came a second PCR, run for about 7 to 11 cycles, which used a sample-barcoded 5' primer along with a J-beta primer mix. TCRdb analysed the 5' RACE reads with MiXCR anew, one entry per CDR3 protein. Of more than 800,000 distinct CDR3 sequences detected, around 30% appear once; the ten largest clones hold 17%. Findings and limits, study-wide: When one million T cells were used, diversity estimates were thought to be underestimates. With unsorted PBMCs, a conclusive comparison of naive versus antigen-experienced cells was not possible. Naive T cell percentage and TCR beta diversity correlated strongly.

Germline CDR1 and CDR2: SEHNR and FQNEAQ (reference sequence). The CDR3 contains 13 residues. V dropped 0 bases and J dropped 6 bases, with 8 bases sitting between them. The source is a woman older than 75 in good health. Input material: blood. The chain carries TRBV7-9 and TRBJ1-2; D gene unclear. CDR3 sequence (DNA): TGTGCCAGCAGCTTAGCGTGGTCTGATGGCTACACCTTC. Protein product: CASSLAWSDGYTF.